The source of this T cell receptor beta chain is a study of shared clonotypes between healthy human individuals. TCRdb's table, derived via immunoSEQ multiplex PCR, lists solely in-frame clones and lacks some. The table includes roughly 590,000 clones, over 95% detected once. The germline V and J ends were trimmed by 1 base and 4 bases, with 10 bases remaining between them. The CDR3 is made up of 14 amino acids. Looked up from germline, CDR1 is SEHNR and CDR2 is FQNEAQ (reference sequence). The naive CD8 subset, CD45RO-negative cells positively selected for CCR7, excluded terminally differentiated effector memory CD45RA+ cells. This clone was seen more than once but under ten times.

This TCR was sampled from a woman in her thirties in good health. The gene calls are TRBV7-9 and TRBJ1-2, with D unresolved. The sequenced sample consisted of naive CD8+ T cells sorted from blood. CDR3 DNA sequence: TGTGCCAGCAGCTTAGGTGGGGAGTCCTATGGCTACACCTTC. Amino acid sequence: CASSLGGESYGYTF.